These 24 T cell receptor beta chains originate from one sample sequenced in a study of human T cells and chemical hapten exposure. TCRdb used MiXCR to reprocess the RACE reads, holding one entry per CDR3 protein. In the table there are roughly 380,000 distinct CDR3 sequences, 5% to 6.5% of which are singletons. The time point denotes: pre-sensitization, week 0. Treatment defined: therapeutic diphenylcyclopropenone sensitization with weekly scalp DPC. The sample consisted of whole blood, taken in connection with sensitization to the hapten diphenylcyclopropenone (DPC). The receptors derive from a woman aged 45-60 years with alopecia areata. Some clones in this sample may be carry-over from other donors' samples.

This clonotype appeared many times. The chain's CDR3 is CATHLLPGYEAFF. The CDR3 nucleotides are TGTGCCACCCATCTCTTGCCCGGGTATGAAGCTTTCTTT. The chain joins TRBV6-6 to TRBJ1-1; D is unresolved. Trimming left V 10 bases short and J 7 bases short, with 19 bases between. Germline loops: CDR1 MNHNY, CDR2 SVGAGI (reference sequence). The CDR3 sequence is 13 residues long.

This clonotype was picked up many times. V usage is TRBV6-2 or TRBV6-3 and J usage is TRBJ2-7; 11 nucleotides agree with TRBD1. V was clipped by 2 bases and J by 5 bases; unmatched bases: 8. Germline CDR1 MNHEY, CDR2 SVGEGT. This CDR3 is built from 16 residues. CDR3 sequence (DNA): TGTGCCAGCAGTTACCTCCGCGGACAGGGGGCCCACGAGCAGTACTTC. Encoded protein: CASSYLRGQGAHEQYF.

This clonotype was recorded a few times. The chain is built from TRBV5-5 and TRBJ2-1; possibly TRBD1 for D (5 bases). The CDR3 runs to 17 residues. The germline V and J ends were trimmed by 5 bases and 0 bases, with 18 bases remaining between them. In germline, CDR1 is SGHKS, CDR2 YYEKEE (reference sequence). CDR3 in DNA: TGTGCCAGCAGTTCCGACTGGACAACGAGCTCCTACAATGAGCAGTTCTTC. This translates into CASSSDWTTSSYNEQFF.

The sample holds a few counts of this clonotype. This chain connects TRBV3-1 to TRBJ2-6, with D perhaps matching TRBD1 (8 bases). The CDR3 is 16 amino acids. Trimming stripped 4 bases from V and 7 bases from J, with 17 bases between. Germline V gene lookup returns CDR1 LGHDT and CDR2 YNNKEL (reference sequence). CDR3 amino acids: CASSPTGGDGANVLTF. The DNA of the CDR3 is TGTGCCAGCAGCCCTACAGGGGGGGATGGAGCCAACGTCCTGACTTTC.

This clonotype was counted many times. This chain joins TRBV7-2 and TRBJ1-1; unclear D gene. Between the trimmed V and J ends, which lost 5 bases and 2 bases, there was a span of 9 bases. The CDR3 totals 13 residues. The germline gives CDR1 SGHTA, CDR2 FQGNSA. CDR3 in DNA: TGTGCCAGCAGCCTCCAGATTAACACTGAAGCTTTCTTT. This codes for CASSLQINTEAFF.

This clonotype has a count of ten or more. The rearrangement links TRBV12-3 or TRBV12-4 to TRBJ2-3, with 10 bases identical to TRBD2. V shed 7 bases and J 5 bases; nucleotides not matched to a gene: 9. This CDR3 region has 15 residues. The CDR3 spells CASTLGTSDVDTQYF. In nucleotides, the CDR3 is TGTGCCAGCACCTTAGGGACTAGCGACGTAGATACGCAGTATTTT.

There are many counts of this clonotype. CDR3: CASSLEGSFSGNTIYF. For the CDR3, the DNA is TGTGCCAGCAGCTTGGAAGGATCTTTCTCTGGAAACACCATATATTTT. The V call is TRBV5-5, the J call TRBJ1-3; D is ambiguous. V was trimmed by 0 bases and J by 0 bases, leaving 10 bases between them. This CDR3 is built from 16 residues. Germline-derived CDR1 and CDR2 are SGHKS and YYEKEE (reference sequence).

In this sample, this clonotype turned up many times. The chain recombines TRBV12-3 or TRBV12-4 with TRBJ2-1; TRBD1 is a possible D gene (6 bases). V lost 5 bases to trimming and J lost 0 bases, with 11 bases between them. The CDR3 covers 15 residues. This chain's CDR3 is CASSPQGSSYNEQFF. Written as DNA, the CDR3 is TGTGCCAGCAGTCCCCAGGGGAGCTCCTACAATGAGCAGTTCTTC.

This clonotype was counted at least ten times. The chain carries TRBV5-1 and TRBJ1-1; no reliable D call. Trimming took 3 bases from V and 0 from J, leaving 9 bases between them. This CDR3 has 14 amino acids. Germline assignment: CDR1 SGHRS and CDR2 YFSETQ. The CDR3 is CASSSRTVNTEAFF. The CDR3, as DNA: TGCGCCAGCAGCTCCAGGACGGTGAACACTGAAGCTTTCTTT.

This clonotype was seen repeatedly, ten times or more. The chain uses TRBV7-2 and TRBJ2-2; D might be TRBD2 (5 bases). The CDR3 has 15 residues. Germline values: CDR1 SGHTA, CDR2 FQGNSA. V lost 5 bases to trimming and J lost 0 bases, with 10 bases between them. The CDR3: CASSPGTTNTGELFF. As DNA, the CDR3 is TGTGCCAGCAGCCCGGGAACTACGAACACCGGGGAGCTGTTTTTT.

This clonotype was counted ten times or more. The rearrangement joins TRBV27 to TRBJ1-2; D remains unclear. The V and J ends lost 3 bases and 8 bases respectively, with 13 bases between them. This CDR3 is built from 13 residues. Germline V gene data show CDR1 as MNHEY and CDR2 as SMNVEV (reference sequence). Here the CDR3 DNA reads TGTGCCAGCAGTTTGACATCCTTAGACGGCTACACCTTC. It codes for CASSLTSLDGYTF.

The chain carries TRBV6-5 and TRBJ2-2, with 7 bases that match TRBD2. With 0 bases clipped from V and 2 bases from J, the junction kept 3 bases outside the gene matches. The CDR3 extends over 16 amino acids. From germline, CDR1 is MNHEY and CDR2 SVGAGI. The CDR3 loop is CASSYSASGNTGELFF. Written as DNA, the CDR3 is TGTGCCAGCAGTTACTCAGCTAGCGGTAACACCGGGGAGCTGTTTTTT.

The chain carries TRBV6-5 and TRBJ1-2; TRBD1 matches 8 bases. This CDR3 has 15 amino acids. The V segment lost 4 bases and the J segment 1 base; nucleotides outside the gene matches: 5. CDR1 is MNHEY, CDR2 SVGAGI, per germline. The DNA for the CDR3 is TGTGCCAGCAGTTCCAGGACAGGGAGTAACTATGGCTACACCTTC. It translates to CASSSRTGSNYGYTF.

In its sample, this clonotype was seen a few times. This chain links TRBV30 with TRBJ1-2, with TRBD1 identical over 7 bases. Germline CDR1 reads GTSNPN; CDR2 reads SVGIG (reference sequence). V shed 2 bases, J shed 5 bases, and the junction held 5 bases outside the gene matches. The CDR3 loop spans 13 amino acids. Written as DNA, the CDR3 is TGTGCCTGGAGTCGAGACAGGGAATATGGCTACACCTTC. Translating it yields CAWSRDREYGYTF.

This clonotype was found a few times. This chain uses TRBV4-3 with TRBJ2-5, with 9 bases fitting TRBD2. The trim removed 2 bases at V and 7 bases at J, leaving 8 bases unmatched. CDR1 LGHNA and CDR2 YSLEER come from the germline V gene. The CDR3 runs to 15 residues. CDR3 in DNA: TGCGCCAGCAGCCAACTAAATAGCGGGAGTCCGACCCAGTACTTC. Its protein product is CASSQLNSGSPTQYF.

This clonotype was counted ten times or more. The chain couples TRBV9 to TRBJ2-6, with 8 nucleotides matching TRBD1. V shed 0 bases and J 0 bases; nucleotides not matched to a gene: 2. CDR3 length: 17 amino acids. Looked up from germline, CDR1 is SGDLS and CDR2 is YYNGEE. The CDR3 protein is CASSVATGDSGANVLTF. The CDR3 DNA follows: TGTGCCAGCAGCGTAGCGACAGGGGACTCTGGGGCCAACGTCCTGACTTTC. Complete variable domain (other parts from reference TRBV9 and TRBJ2-6): DSGVTQTPKHLITATGQRVTLRCSPRSGDLSVYWYQQSLDQGLQFLIQYYNGEERAKGNILERFSAQQFPDLHSELNLSSLELGDSALYFCASSVATGDSGANVLTFGAGSRLTVL.

A few counts support this clonotype. The chain carries TRBV12-5 and TRBJ2-5; a possible D gene is TRBD1 (5 bases). V was clipped by 6 bases and J by 9 bases, with 17 bases between them. There are 13 residues in the CDR3. The germline gives CDR1 LGHNT, CDR2 FRNRAP. The CDR3 reads CASGRTPTQPQYF. The CDR3 bases are TGTGCTAGTGGGAGGACACCGACGCAGCCCCAGTACTTC.

This clonotype was observed many times. This chain links TRBV28 with TRBJ2-4; the match to TRBD2 covers 12 bases. V was clipped by 5 bases and J by 12 bases; unmatched bases: 5. CDR1 and CDR2 (germline): MDHEN, SYDVKM. This CDR3 is built from 13 residues. This CDR3 reads CASSAWTSGDQYF. The CDR3, as DNA: TGTGCCAGCAGTGCATGGACTAGCGGGGATCAGTACTTC.

This clonotype was seen a handful of times. V and J are TRBV7-9 and TRBJ2-7; D gene unclear. Per germline, CDR1 SEHNR and CDR2 FQNEAQ (reference sequence). The V end lost 5 bases, the J end lost 7 bases, and 12 bases lay between the germline ends. The CDR3 runs 12 residues. The CDR3 region has the DNA TGTGCCAGCAGCCCAACAGCTAGGGAGCAGTACTTC. Protein product: CASSPTAREQYF.

This sequence joins TRBV12-5 and TRBJ2-7; D is uncertain. Trimming took 3 bases from V and 0 from J, leaving 15 bases between them. The CDR3 extends over 16 amino acids. The germline CDR1 and CDR2 sequences are LGHNT and FRNRAP. The DNA of the CDR3 is TGTGCTAGTGGTTTTTTTACCTACGGCCGCTCCTACGAGCAGTACTTC. It specifies CASGFFTYGRSYEQYF.

The chain couples TRBV6-2 or TRBV6-3 to TRBJ1-1, with D possibly TRBD1 on 5 matching bases. Germline CDR1 is MNHEY and CDR2 is SVGEGT. The V and J ends lost 4 bases and 6 bases respectively, with 12 bases between them. The CDR3 spans 13 residues. The CDR3 region is CASSSSGFPEAFF. CDR3 in DNA: TGTGCCAGCAGTTCCTCAGGGTTCCCTGAAGCTTTCTTT.

There are many counts of this clonotype. The chain has TRBV18 and TRBJ2-1, with 11 positions matching TRBD2. This CDR3 is built from 17 residues. Germline CDR1 reads KGHSH; CDR2 reads LQKENI. V shed 3 bases, J shed 2 bases, and the junction held 6 bases outside the gene matches. CDR3 sequence: CASSPRGLAGAYNEQFF. CDR3 nucleotide sequence: TGTGCCAGCTCACCCCGAGGACTAGCGGGCGCCTACAATGAGCAGTTCTTC.

This chain links TRBV20-1 with TRBJ1-4; TRBD1 matches 10 bases. Looked up from germline, CDR1 is DFQATT and CDR2 is SNEGSKA (reference sequence). The CDR3 extends over 15 amino acids. The V and J ends lost 2 bases and 7 bases, in that order; junction bases with no gene match: 7. The CDR3 sequence is CSARLPGTGVEKLFF. The CDR3 bases are TGCAGTGCTAGACTCCCCGGGACAGGGGTTGAAAAACTGTTTTTT.

This clonotype has a count of ten or more. The genes are TRBV6-6 and TRBJ2-5; D may be TRBD2 (6 bases). Germline V gene data show CDR1 as MNHNY and CDR2 as SVGAGI (reference sequence). V lost 0 bases and J 1 base, leaving 15 bases between the germline ends. The CDR3 is 17 amino acids. The CDR3 reads CASSYSRVPRGQETQYF. In DNA, the CDR3 is TGTGCCAGCAGTTACTCGCGAGTCCCGCGGGGCCAAGAGACCCAGTACTTC.